The source of this T cell receptor (beta chain) is a study of molecular identifiers for immune sequencing clone quantification. Study outcomes and limitations: Highly expanded clone sizes could be underestimated by identical TCR molecules that share a barcode.

Listed TCR primers and previously described methods were used for bulk TCR libraries. Using its own MiXCR run on the PCR reads, TCRdb lists one record per CDR3 protein. This repertoire shows about 500,000 distinct CDR3 sequences, 20% to 25% found once; its top ten account for approximately 0.84%. Sorting selected naive CD8 T cells with a CD8+CD4-CCR7+CD45RA+ phenotype. The germline V and J ends were trimmed by 0 bases and 2 bases, with 11 bases remaining between them. The CDR3 covers 15 residues. CDR1 and CDR2 from the germline V gene are LGHNA and YSLEER. Comments on this clonotype: Its specificity is unknown.

The TCR was taken from a human donor in good health. Some libraries in this study had Jurkat cell RNA spiked in. Sequenced: naive CD8+ T cells from blood, with Jurkat cell RNA spiked in. Subset in this sample: FACS-sorted CD8+CD4-CCR7+CD45RA+ naive T cells. The J gene is TRBJ2-7, the V gene TRBV4-3; D call uncertain. CDR3 in amino acids: CASSQDRKATYEQYF. CDR3 in DNA: TGCGCCAGCAGCCAAGACCGCAAGGCCACCTACGAGCAGTACTTC.